The clone carrying this T cell receptor beta chain has just one count. The sample originates from a study of T cell changes during pregnancy in multiple sclerosis. Using immunoSEQ multiplex PCR, the repertoire was profiled, and TCRdb retains in-frame clones only, with some absent. The data show about 80,000 clones, with approximately 93% seen just once and more than 0.75% held by the top ten. The sample here was peripheral blood, taken in the second trimester of pregnancy. This clonotype was obtained from a female donor in good health, enrolled as a control in a pregnancy study.

This CDR3 is CASSHREGSSYEQYF. The CDR3 DNA is TGTGCCAGTAGCCACAGGGAAGGGAGCTCCTACGAGCAGTACTTC. The chain links TRBV19 to TRBJ2-7; D is possibly TRBD1 (6 bases). V was trimmed by 6 bases and J by 0 bases, leaving 15 bases between them. CDR1 LNHDA and CDR2 SQIVND come from the germline V gene (reference sequence). The CDR3 has 15 amino acids.